This T cell receptor (beta chain) is from a study of cytomegalovirus exposure and HLA in healthy donors. The study, taken as a whole, reports: Earlier results showed most TCR beta V segments being productive about 87% or about 30% of the time. Cytomegalovirus association was assigned to about 150 TCR beta chains. V- and J-gene trimming in TCR beta was tied to a missense DCLRE1C variant by an analysis performed later. Confirmation in vitro established that a few CMV-associated chains were specific for CMV antigens.

CDR3 length: 14 amino acids. Trimming removed 5 bases from V and 7 bases from J; junction bases left unmatched: 5. Per the germline V gene, CDR1 is SGHVS and CDR2 is FQNEAQ. Points on this clone: Antigen: not known.

Both 60 Vbeta primers and 13 Jbeta primers went into the PCR. Only in-frame clones appear in the TCRdb table, and some are missing; sequencing was by immunoSEQ multiplex PCR. The top ten hold about 9.1% of the sample, which has fewer than 85,000 clones, 74% seen once. Sequenced: PBMCs. The origin of this receptor is a middle-aged man in good health and CMV-seropositive. This chain joins TRBV7-8 and TRBJ2-2; 9 bases agree with TRBD1. The CDR3 reads CASSRGQGIGELFF. In DNA form, the CDR3 reads TGTGCCAGCAGCCGGGGACAGGGAATCGGGGAGCTGTTTTTT.